The 30 T cell receptor beta chains below come from one sample, sequenced in a study of cytomegalovirus exposure and HLA in healthy donors (dated by TCRdb to about 2017). The library was obtained by the immunoSEQ multiplex PCR assay. The multiplex PCR relied on a mix of 60 forward primers for TCR Vbeta segments and 13 reverse primers for TCR Jbeta segments. TCRdb limited this immuneACCESS table to in-frame rearrangements with V and J called. A share of clones is missing; checked studies link under half to unresolved V genes, and the rest is unexplained. The sample has under 95,000 clones on record, approximately 80% of them singletons. The ten largest clones represent approximately 5.6% of the sample. The material sequenced was PBMCs. Every receptor here comes from a man aged 25 to 45 in good health and CMV-seropositive.

The chain employs TRBV7-9 and TRBJ2-1, with TRBD2 matching 11 bases. J gave up 9 bases and V 1 base, and 5 bases lay outside the gene matches. The germline gives CDR1 SEHNR, CDR2 FQNEAQ (reference sequence). This CDR3 is built from 15 residues. In DNA form, the CDR3 reads TGTGCCAGCAGCTTAGGACTAGCGGGAAAGGGTGAGCAGTTCTTC. Translated, it gives CASSLGLAGKGEQFF.

In the case of this clone: Other DNA sequences from this sample encode an identical CDR3 as well. The rearrangement joins TRBV6-5 to TRBJ2-5, with TRBD1 identical over 7 bases. From germline, CDR1 is MNHEY and CDR2 SVGAGI. The V gene end was trimmed by 6 bases and the J gene end by 5 bases; junction bases not matched to a gene: 3. The CDR3 contains 12 residues. CDR3 bases: TGTGCCAGCAGGACAGGGCTGGAGACCCAGTACTTC. Residues: CASRTGLETQYF.

The chain combines TRBV7-8 with TRBJ1-6; 9 nucleotides align to TRBD1. Germline V gene sequence: CDR1 SGHVS, CDR2 FQNEAQ. Losses at the gene ends were 3 bases for V and 8 bases for J; bases not matched to a gene: 5. The CDR3 extends over 15 amino acids. The CDR3 spells CASSFEQGADSPLHF. CDR3 DNA sequence: TGTGCCAGCAGCTTTGAACAGGGGGCTGATTCACCCCTCCACTTT.

This clone appeared a single time. This chain links TRBV5-1 with TRBJ2-5, with TRBD1 as a possible D gene (6 bases). The length of the CDR3 is 14 residues. Germline CDR1 and CDR2: SGHRS and YFSETQ. Trimming shortened V by 2 bases and J by 1 base, and 9 bases separated the two germline ends. CDR3 DNA sequence: TGCGCCAGCAGCTTAACAGGGTTCCAAGAGACCCAGTACTTC. The encoded protein is CASSLTGFQETQYF.

This chain uses TRBV28 with TRBJ1-5; TRBD1 might be the D (6 bases). CDR1 is MDHEN, CDR2 SYDVKM, per germline. This CDR3 is built from 17 residues. The ends were cut back, 3 bases at V and 0 bases at J, with 15 bases in the middle. CDR3 sequence reads: CASSFSRGRLSNQPQHF. DNA of the CDR3: TGTGCCAGCAGTTTTTCCAGGGGCAGGCTTAGCAATCAGCCCCAGCATTTT. The variable domain in full, with the rest retrieved from reference TRBV28 and TRBJ1-5, is DVKVTQSSRYLVKRTGEKVFLECVQDMDHENMFWYRQDPGLGLRLIYFSYDVKMKEKGDIPEGYSVSREKKERFSLILESASTNQTSMYLCASSFSRGRLSNQPQHFGDGTRLSIL.

This clone came up a few times. This chain links TRBV7-9 with TRBJ2-5, with 9 bases aligning to TRBD1. Losses at the gene ends were 5 bases for V and 5 bases for J; bases not matched to a gene: 9. This CDR3 is 15 amino acids long. CDR1 is SEHNR, CDR2 FQNEAQ, per germline (reference sequence). The CDR3 DNA reads as TGTGCCAGCAGCCGCGGGACAGGGAGTAGGGAGACCCAGTACTTC. It translates to CASSRGTGSRETQYF.

The chain employs TRBV28 and TRBJ2-5, with D possibly matching TRBD1 (5 bases). Germline V CDR1 and CDR2: MDHEN, SYDVKM. The ends were cut back, 7 bases at V and 1 base at J, with 13 bases in the middle. CDR3 length equals 14 residues. CDR3 sequence: CASNLQGSQETQYF. The DNA of the CDR3 is TGTGCCAGCAATCTTCAGGGCAGCCAAGAGACCCAGTACTTC.

This rearrangement joins TRBV25-1 to TRBJ2-1, with 9 bases aligning to TRBD2. The CDR3 is made up of 16 amino acids. From germline, CDR1 is MGHDK and CDR2 SYGVNS. V lost 3 bases to trimming and J lost 7 bases; unmatched junction nucleotides: 10. The CDR3 DNA sequence: TGTGCCAGCAGTGAGGCTAGCGGGGACCTGGGGAATGAGCAGTTCTTC. Its protein is CASSEASGDLGNEQFF. The variable domain in full, completed from reference TRBV25-1 and TRBJ2-1, reads EADIYQTPRYLVIGTGKKITLECSQTMGHDKMYWYQQDPGMELHLIHYSYGVNSTEKGDLSSESTVSRIRTEHFPLTLESARPSHTSQYLCASSEASGDLGNEQFFGPGTRLTVL.

The chain is built from TRBV7-2 and TRBJ2-2; D may be TRBD2 (5 bases). CDR1 is SGHTA, CDR2 FQGNSA, per germline. The ends were cut back, 3 bases at V and 5 bases at J, with 13 bases in the middle. This CDR3 has 15 amino acids. The CDR3 region has the DNA TGTGCCAGCAGCTTGTCCAACGGGATAACCGGGGAGCTGTTTTTT. This sequence encodes CASSLSNGITGELFF.

The genes are TRBV27 and TRBJ2-7, with TRBD1 matching over 9 bases. The CDR3 is 15 residues long. Germline-derived CDR1 and CDR2 are MNHEY and SMNVEV (reference sequence). V was pared by 3 bases and J by 1 base, with 4 bases of the junction left unmatched. CDR3 region: CASSFVQGASYEQYV. CDR3 in DNA: TGTGCCAGCAGTTTTGTACAGGGGGCTTCCTACGAGCAGTACGTC.

The rearrangement uses TRBV5-5 and TRBJ1-1, with 8 bases aligning to TRBD1. The V segment lost 2 bases and the J segment 0 bases; nucleotides outside the gene matches: 6. The CDR3 runs to 16 residues. Germline V gene data show CDR1 as SGHKS and CDR2 as YYEKEE (reference sequence). The CDR3 DNA follows: TGTGCCAGCAGCTTCACCTCGACAGGGGTGAACACTGAAGCTTTCTTT. Encoded protein: CASSFTSTGVNTEAFF. The full variable domain, with the rest looked up from reference TRBV5-5 and TRBJ1-1, is DAGVTQSPTHLIKTRGQQVTLRCSPISGHKSVSWYQQVLGQGPQFIFQYYEKEERGRGNFPDRFSARQFPNYSSELNVNALLLGDSALYLCASSFTSTGVNTEAFFGQGTRLTVV.

V and J are TRBV7-9 and TRBJ2-5; 7 positions agree with TRBD2. J lost 3 bases, V lost 3 bases, and 7 bases had no gene match. Per the germline V gene, CDR1 is SEHNR and CDR2 is FQNEAQ (reference sequence). The CDR3 extends over 15 amino acids. The CDR3 nucleotides read TGTGCCAGCAGCTTGGGGGGGGTCCCTGAAGAGACCCAGTACTTC. Residues: CASSLGGVPEETQYF.

The genes are TRBV4-2 and TRBJ2-5; D remains unclear. Germline V lookup: CDR1 LGHNA, CDR2 YNFKEQ. Trimming removed 0 bases from V and 4 bases from J, with 3 bases in between. The CDR3 has 12 amino acids. The CDR3 spells CASSQDRETQYF. The CDR3 nucleotides are TGTGCCAGCAGCCAAGATAGAGAGACCCAGTACTTC.

This clone was counted only a few times. The gene calls are TRBV5-1 and TRBJ2-2; 8 nucleotides agree with TRBD2. The CDR3 contains 16 residues. The V gene's germline CDR1 is SGHRS and CDR2 YFSETQ. Trimming took 5 bases from V and 3 from J; bases not matched to a gene: 9. The CDR3 nucleotides read TGCGCCAGCAGAGCCACGACTAGCGCATACACCGGGGAGCTGTTTTTT. The encoded protein is CASRATTSAYTGELFF.

The chain uses TRBV6-6 and TRBJ2-1, with 10 bases matching TRBD2. Germline CDR1 MNHNY, CDR2 SVGAGI (reference sequence). This CDR3 region has 14 residues. Trimming took 8 bases from V and 8 from J; bases not matched to a gene: 9. The CDR3 coding sequence is TGTGCCAGCGGGGCAGCGGGGGGGCCCGATGAGCAGTTCTTC. Its translation: CASGAAGGPDEQFF.

V and J are TRBV4-1 and TRBJ2-2; weak D call: TRBD1 (6 bases). Germline CDR1 reads MGHRA; CDR2 reads YSYEKL. Trimming removed 5 bases at V and 1 base at J, with 11 bases between. CDR3 length equals 15 residues. CDR3 amino acids: CASSSRTENTGELFF. The CDR3 region has the DNA TGCGCCAGCAGCTCCCGGACAGAGAACACCGGGGAGCTGTTTTTT.

The V gene is TRBV7-9, the J gene TRBJ2-3, with 12 bases that match TRBD2. V shed 5 bases, J shed 3 bases, and the junction held 6 bases outside the gene matches. The CDR3 runs to 16 residues. Germline V gene data show CDR1 as SEHNR and CDR2 as FQNEAQ (reference sequence). The CDR3 DNA follows: TGTGCCAGCAGCCTGACTAGCGGGGGACTTACAGATACGCAGTATTTT. Translation: CASSLTSGGLTDTQYF.

This clone has more than one count but fewer than ten. The CDR3 region has the DNA TGCGCCACCTGCTGGACAGAAGACAGTGAGCAGTTCTTC. Its protein is CATCWTEDSEQFF. The rearrangement links TRBV5-1 to TRBJ2-1, with D possibly matching TRBD1 (6 bases). V was cut by 9 bases and J by 9 bases, with 19 bases left in between. This CDR3 contains 13 residues. CDR1 is SGHRS, CDR2 YFSETQ, per germline. Filled out from reference TRBV5-1 and TRBJ2-1, the complete variable domain reads KAGVTQTPRYLIKTRGQQVTLSCSPISGHRSVSWYQQTPGQGLQFLFEYFSETQRNKGNFPGRFSGRQFSNSRSEMNVSTLELGDSALYLCATCWTEDSEQFFGPGTRLTVL.

CDR3 amino acids: CASSRTGAEAFF. CDR3 coding DNA: TGTGCCAGCAGTCGTACAGGGGCTGAAGCTTTCTTT. The V and J genes are TRBV7-9 and TRBJ1-1; 7 bases fit TRBD1. After removal of 6 bases from V and 6 bases from J, the junction contained 4 bases not matched to a gene. There are 12 residues in the CDR3. The germline CDR1 and CDR2 sequences are SEHNR and FQNEAQ (reference sequence).

The gene calls are TRBV14 and TRBJ1-2, with D uncertain. Germline CDR1 and CDR2: SGHDN and FVKESK. V was pared by 1 base and J by 8 bases, with 11 bases between. This CDR3 comprises 13 residues. CDR3 amino acids: CASSQGGRSGYTF. DNA of the CDR3: TGTGCCAGCAGCCAAGGCGGGAGATCAGGCTACACCTTC.

The rearrangement uses TRBV6-1 and TRBJ2-5; TRBD1 matches at 10 bases. With 2 bases clipped from V and 5 bases from J, the junction kept 5 bases outside the gene matches. The germline gives CDR1 MNHNS, CDR2 SASEGT. The CDR3 totals 15 residues. CDR3 loop: CASSESTGGGETQYF. Written as DNA, the CDR3 is TGTGCCAGCAGTGAATCGACAGGGGGCGGGGAGACCCAGTACTTC.

The rearrangement links TRBV5-1 to TRBJ2-1; 7 positions agree with TRBD1. J was trimmed by 1 base and V by 1 base; bases with no gene match: 14. The CDR3 is made up of 19 amino acids. Germline values: CDR1 SGHRS, CDR2 YFSETQ. This CDR3 reads CASSLRGGLLLGSYNEQFF. The DNA for the CDR3 is TGCGCCAGCAGCTTGAGAGGGGGCCTCCTTCTCGGATCCTACAATGAGCAGTTCTTC.

The chain's CDR3 is CASSPDRDTEAFF. The DNA of the CDR3 is TGTGCCAGCTCCCCGGACAGGGACACTGAAGCTTTCTTT. The genes are TRBV6-1 and TRBJ1-1; TRBD1 matches 8 bases. Germline V gene sequence: CDR1 MNHNS, CDR2 SASEGT. CDR3 length equals 13 residues. Trimming cost V 8 bases and J 3 bases; bases outside gene matches: 5.

This sequence joins TRBV5-1 and TRBJ1-1; D may be TRBD1 (6 bases). V was pared by 6 bases and J by 1 base, with 13 bases between. Germline CDR1 and CDR2: SGHRS and YFSETQ. The CDR3 has 14 amino acids. The CDR3 spells CASTVQGSNTEAFF. The CDR3 coding sequence is TGCGCCAGCACGGTACAGGGATCGAACACTGAAGCTTTCTTT.

The chain employs TRBV19 and TRBJ2-7, with 7 bases identical to TRBD1. CDR1 and CDR2 from the germline V gene are LNHDA and SQIVND (reference sequence). The CDR3 is 14 residues long. V lost 4 bases, J lost 5 bases, and 8 bases stayed unmatched. CDR3 in DNA: TGTGCCAGTAGTAACGGACAGGCGCGGAACGAGCAGTACTTC. It is translated as CASSNGQARNEQYF.

The V call is TRBV5-4, the J call TRBJ1-1, with 9 bases aligning to TRBD1. There are 18 residues in the CDR3. Losses at the gene ends were 3 bases for V and 0 bases for J; bases not matched to a gene: 12. Germline V gene sequence: CDR1 SGHNT, CDR2 YYREEE (reference sequence). CDR3 loop: CASSSTGQGVIMNTEAFF. CDR3 nucleotide sequence: TGTGCCAGCAGCTCCACGGGACAGGGTGTCATTATGAACACTGAAGCTTTCTTT.

V gene TRBV11-2 combines with J gene TRBJ2-1; 11 positions match TRBD2. J lost 7 bases, V lost 2 bases, and 4 bases had no gene match. CDR1 SGHAT and CDR2 FQNNGV come from the germline V gene. The CDR3 consists of 15 residues. The CDR3 here is CASSLSLAGGNEQFF. CDR3 sequence (DNA): TGTGCCAGCAGCTTAAGCCTAGCGGGGGGAAATGAGCAGTTCTTC.

This sequence joins TRBV7-9 and TRBJ1-2; TRBD1 agrees at 8 bases. Germline V gene lookup returns CDR1 SEHNR and CDR2 FQNEAQ (reference sequence). The CDR3 covers 13 residues. Trimming cost V 4 bases and J 7 bases; bases outside gene matches: 5. Here the CDR3 reads CASSYTGGGGYTF. DNA of the CDR3: TGTGCCAGCAGCTATACAGGGGGAGGTGGCTACACCTTC.

This clone was seen a few times. V is TRBV5-1 and J is TRBJ1-4, with TRBD1 identical over 7 bases. The CDR3 is 15 residues long. J was trimmed by 2 bases and V by 5 bases; bases with no gene match: 6. Germline CDR1 and CDR2: SGHRS and YFSETQ. This CDR3 reads CASSPRQGTNEKLFF. Here the CDR3 DNA reads TGCGCCAGCAGTCCTCGACAGGGCACTAATGAAAAACTGTTTTTT.

The V call is TRBV6-5, the J call TRBJ1-2; no firm D call. Germline CDR1 MNHEY, CDR2 SVGAGI. This CDR3 contains 13 residues. The V end was cut by 6 bases, the J end by 4 bases, with 12 bases between. CDR3 protein: CASSTRGVYGYTF. The CDR3 coding sequence is TGTGCCAGCAGCACCCGCGGTGTCTATGGCTACACCTTC.